A single sample is the source of the 23 T cell receptor beta chains below, sequenced in a study of T cells expressing NK-cell markers. TCRdb reprocessed the 5' RACE reads and stores each CDR3 protein as one record, lacking DNA. The sample's table shows 550,000 to 600,000 distinct CDR3 sequences. The sequencing sample was made of blood T cells: a sorted CD56 or NKG2C T cell subset, CD4+ or CD8+ T cells, or bulk PBMC T cells (not recorded which). These receptors were taken from a man aged 18 to 30 in good health.

The chain links TRBV6-5 to TRBJ1-3. Germline V lookup: CDR1 MNHEY, CDR2 SVGAGI. The CDR3 totals 16 residues. CDR3 amino acids: CASSYNPFAGGNTIYF.

V usage is TRBV12-3 or TRBV12-4 and J usage is TRBJ2-5; lacking DNA, the TRBD1 call made by TCRdb goes unchecked. The CDR3 spans 14 residues. CDR3 amino acids: CASSRQGMGETQYF.

The chain links TRBV28 to TRBJ2-1; TCRdb names TRBD2, which stays unverified in the absence of DNA. This CDR3 has 20 residues. The germline CDR1 and CDR2 sequences are MDHEN and SYDVKM. The CDR3 sequence: CASSHLGLRGRGGSYNEQFF.

The chain couples TRBV4-2 to TRBJ2-1; the TCRdb call, TRBD1, lacks DNA for checking. Per germline, CDR1 LGHNA and CDR2 YNFKEQ. CDR3 length: 17 amino acids. CDR3 residues: CASSQDLRGQGYNEQFF.

This CDR3 is CASSEMGQPYEQYF. V and J are TRBV25-1 and TRBJ2-7; there is no DNA to check the TCRdb D call of TRBD1. Germline CDR1 is MGHDK and CDR2 is SYGVNS. This CDR3 spans 14 amino acids.

The chain employs TRBV7-9 and TRBJ1-5; no DNA is available, so the TRBD1 call from TCRdb remains unchecked. Germline loops: CDR1 SEHNR, CDR2 FQNEAQ (reference sequence). This CDR3 has 16 residues. The CDR3 sequence: CASSSTLPGQQQPQHF.

The V and J genes are TRBV29-1 and TRBJ1-3. The CDR3 has 13 amino acids. Germline V gene sequence: CDR1 SQVTM, CDR2 ANQGSEA. The CDR3 protein is CSVGETSGNTIYF.

This rearrangement joins TRBV6-1 to TRBJ1-1; checking the TCRdb D call of TRBD1 is not possible without DNA. The CDR3 runs to 14 residues. CDR1 and CDR2 from the germline V gene are MNHNS and SASEGT. CDR3 residues: CATYNTGRSAEAFF.

V and J are TRBV7-2 and TRBJ2-4; lacking DNA, the TRBD1 call made by TCRdb goes unchecked. The length of the CDR3 is 17 residues. Germline V gene lookup returns CDR1 SGHTA and CDR2 FQGNSA. CDR3 sequence reads: CASSLPGWDSAKNIQYF.

This chain uses TRBV14 with TRBJ1-4; TCRdb's assignment of TRBD1 cannot be checked, as there is no DNA. This CDR3 is 13 amino acids long. Germline V lookup: CDR1 SGHDN, CDR2 FVKESK. CDR3 in amino acids: CASSGQGWRKLFF.

The chain joins TRBV12-3 or TRBV12-4 to TRBJ2-5; TCRdb lists TRBD1, though no DNA is available to test this call. The CDR3 sequence is 15 residues long. This chain's CDR3 is CASSLAGTAQETQYF.

The chain has TRBV4-2 and TRBJ2-1; TCRdb gives TRBD1 as the D gene, but with no DNA this cannot be confirmed. The CDR3 extends over 17 amino acids. CDR1 is LGHNA and CDR2 is YNFKEQ in the germline V gene. CDR3 sequence: CASSPPPRRQGENEQFF.

The V gene is TRBV5-5, the J gene TRBJ1-2; the D call of TRBD1 rests on TCRdb alone, since no DNA is present to check it. The germline CDR1 and CDR2 sequences are SGHKS and YYEKEE (reference sequence). This CDR3 is built from 15 residues. The CDR3: CASSQSGDRVYGYTF.

The chain couples TRBV12-3 or TRBV12-4 to TRBJ2-7; without DNA, the TCRdb call of TRBD1 cannot be checked. The CDR3 extends over 15 amino acids. The CDR3: CASSTQGTGLHEQYF.

The chain links TRBV7-9 to TRBJ2-1; there is no DNA to check the TCRdb D call of TRBD1. This CDR3 has 14 amino acids. Germline CDR1 SEHNR, CDR2 FQNEAQ (reference sequence). The CDR3 sequence is CASLSSTGFQEQFF. Combining the CDR3 with reference TRBV7-9 and TRBJ2-1 gives the whole variable domain DTGVSQNPRHKITKRGQNVTFRCDPISEHNRLYWYRQTLGQGPEFLTYFQNEAQLEKSRLLSDRFSAERPKGSFSTLEIQRTEQGDSAMYLCASLSSTGFQEQFFGPGTRLTVL.

The chain joins TRBV5-1 to TRBJ2-7. The V gene's germline CDR1 is SGHRS and CDR2 YFSETQ. This CDR3 is built from 12 residues. This CDR3 reads CASKQDSYEQYF.

The chain has TRBV5-1 and TRBJ2-1; TCRdb lists TRBD2, though no DNA is available to test this call. The germline CDR1 and CDR2 sequences are SGHRS and YFSETQ. The CDR3 is 15 residues long. CDR3 region: CASTQTSDTLDEQFF.

The chain carries TRBV20-1 and TRBJ2-2. The CDR3 spans 14 residues. CDR1 and CDR2 from the germline V gene are DFQATT and SNEGSKA (reference sequence). CDR3 sequence: CSARDLRETGELFF.

The J gene is TRBJ1-5, the V gene TRBV6-5; checking the TCRdb D call of TRBD1 is not possible without DNA. The CDR3 loop spans 16 amino acids. CDR1 is MNHEY and CDR2 is SVGAGI in the germline V gene. The CDR3 spells CASSSRQGGWNQPQHF.

The gene calls are TRBV6-2 or TRBV6-3 and TRBJ2-5; the D gene TCRdb calls, TRBD1, cannot be checked with no DNA. Germline V gene lookup returns CDR1 MNHEY and CDR2 SVGEGT. This CDR3 has 12 residues. This CDR3 is CAIRDAQETQYF.

The rearrangement joins TRBV18 to TRBJ1-3; the TCRdb call, TRBD1, lacks DNA for checking. Germline V gene sequence: CDR1 KGHSH, CDR2 LQKENI. CDR3 length: 19 residues. CDR3 amino acids: CASSPRLGQRDASGNTIYF.

V is TRBV4-3 and J is TRBJ2-7; with no DNA, the TCRdb D assignment of TRBD1 cannot be verified. Germline-derived CDR1 and CDR2 are LGHNA and YSLEER. This CDR3 contains 14 residues. The CDR3 here is CASSRAGGGHEQYF.

The rearrangement uses TRBV4-3 and TRBJ1-4; TCRdb indicates TRBD1, and absent DNA this call remains unverified. Per the germline V gene, CDR1 is LGHNA and CDR2 is YSLEER. CDR3 length equals 17 residues. The CDR3 loop is CASSQGPGAVANEKLFF.